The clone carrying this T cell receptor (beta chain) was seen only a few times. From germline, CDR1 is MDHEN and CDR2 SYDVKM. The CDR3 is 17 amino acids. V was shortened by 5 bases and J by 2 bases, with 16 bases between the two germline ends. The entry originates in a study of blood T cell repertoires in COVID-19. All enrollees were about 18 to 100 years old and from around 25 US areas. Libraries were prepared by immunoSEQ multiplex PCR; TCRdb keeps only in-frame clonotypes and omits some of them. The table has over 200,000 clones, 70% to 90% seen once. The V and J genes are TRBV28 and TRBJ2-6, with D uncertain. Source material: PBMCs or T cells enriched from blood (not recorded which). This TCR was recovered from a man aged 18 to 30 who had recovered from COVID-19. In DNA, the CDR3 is TGTGCCAGCAGTCCCGCGATCTCCCAAACTGGGGCCAACGTCCTGACTTTC. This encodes CASSPAISQTGANVLTF.